The clone carrying this TCR beta chain appeared many times. Antigen: not known. TCRdb redid the calling of the reads with MiXCR, one entry per CDR3 protein. Of 700,000 to 850,000 distinct CDR3 sequences in the sample, roughly 33% were seen once. The entry originates in a study of T cell repertoires in cytomegalovirus infection. Study context: Signatures in public TCR beta sequences pointed to both CMV infection and matching HLA type.

The CDR3 has 12 amino acids. CDR1 MGHDK and CDR2 SYGVNS come from the germline V gene. Trimming removed 6 bases from V and 7 bases from J, with 12 bases in between. Study-level findings and limits: Cumulative frequency (of public TCR beta family members) identified carriers of CMV plus the relevant HLA.

V usage is TRBV25-1 and J usage is TRBJ1-1; D may be TRBD1 (5 bases). The source is a human donor in good health (CMV status not recorded). Some clones in this sample may be carry-over from other donors' samples. This specimen consisted of cultured CD8+ T cells from PBMCs, obtained from culture after CMV antigen stimulation. CDR3 sequence reads: CASRRGRLEAFF. In DNA form, the CDR3 reads TGTGCCAGCAGGAGGGGCAGGCTTGAAGCTTTCTTT.